This entry describes one T cell receptor (beta chain). Profiled with immunoSEQ multiplex PCR; TCRdb holds only in-frame clones, not every one. The sample consists of some 48,000 clones, about 83% of them appearing once. This specimen comes from a study of blood T cell repertoires in COVID-19. The overall study: Acute and convalescent COVID-19 specimens originated in the United States, Italy and Spain. In each case, the material was cDNA or gDNA derived from T cells, B-cell-depleted T cells, or PBMCs.

The CDR3 is 13 amino acids. The germline V gene encodes CDR1 SQVTM and CDR2 ANQGSEA. With 5 bases removed from V and 7 bases from J, the gap between germline ends came to 17 bases. The clonotype was recovered from a woman in her sixties or seventies with acute or convalescent COVID-19. V usage is TRBV29-1 and J usage is TRBJ1-1; D gene uncertain. Sequences were obtained from peripheral blood. CDR3 residues: CSVTGGPPIEAFF. As DNA, the CDR3 is TGCAGCGTTACGGGAGGGCCTCCAATTGAAGCTTTCTTT.